The 6 T cell receptor beta chains listed next were all sequenced from one sample in a study of regulatory T cells in long-lasting Graves disease. As to time point: newly diagnosed GD, antithyroid drugs for less than 3 months. PBMC-extracted RNA yielded the TCR library. iRepertoire HTBI primers and Arm-PCR of CDR3 regions built TCR beta libraries. TCRdb fed the multiplex PCR reads into MiXCR, producing one record per CDR3 protein. The sample has 400,000 to 500,000 distinct CDR3 sequences, 15% seen once. These sequences were also reported in another study, on T cells in Graves' hyperthyroidism and ophthalmopathy.

The material sequenced was peripheral blood mononuclear cells (PBMCs), taken at new diagnosis, from a patient treated with antithyroid drugs. Source of these receptors: a woman between 35 and 50 years old with Graves disease.

J is TRBJ2-1 and V is TRBV11-2, with TRBD2 identical over 9 bases. Per germline, CDR1 SGHAT and CDR2 FQNNGV. CDR3 length: 18 residues. With 3 bases clipped from V and 4 bases from J, the junction kept 13 bases outside the gene matches. As DNA, the CDR3 is TGTGCCAGCAGCTTTGGGTTAGCGGGAGCGATGCAGTACAATGAGCAGTTCTTC. Protein sequence: CASSFGLAGAMQYNEQFF.

This clonotype was detected ten times or more. V is TRBV27 and J is TRBJ1-2; tentatively, D is TRBD1 (6 bases). CDR3 size: 13 residues. V was cut by 6 bases and J by 7 bases, with 15 bases left in between. Germline V gene lookup returns CDR1 MNHEY and CDR2 SMNVEV (reference sequence). CDR3 residues: CASRGAISGGYTF. The CDR3 nucleotides are TGTGCCAGCAGGGGGGCCATTTCGGGTGGCTACACCTTC.

This clonotype has a count of ten or more. The J gene is TRBJ1-5, the V gene TRBV28; the match to TRBD1 covers 7 bases. V trimming: 5 bases; J trimming: 4 bases; junction bases outside the gene matches: 17. This CDR3 region has 18 residues. Looked up from germline, CDR1 is MDHEN and CDR2 is SYDVKM. Here the CDR3 DNA reads TGTGCCAGCAGTCCCCCCCGGACAGGAATAAGGGGTAATCAGCCCCAGCATTTT. Encoded protein: CASSPPRTGIRGNQPQHF. The whole variable domain, remainder taken from reference TRBV28 and TRBJ1-5, is DVKVTQSSRYLVKRTGEKVFLECVQDMDHENMFWYRQDPGLGLRLIYFSYDVKMKEKGDIPEGYSVSREKKERFSLILESASTNQTSMYLCASSPPRTGIRGNQPQHFGDGTRLSIL.

This chain joins TRBV7-9 and TRBJ2-5; TRBD2 aligns across 8 bases. The CDR3 contains 14 residues. Germline CDR1 reads SEHNR; CDR2 reads FQNEAQ (reference sequence). Unmatched junction bases numbered 3, after V lost 2 bases and J lost 4 bases. Here the CDR3 reads CASSLLAGIETQYF. CDR3 bases: TGTGCCAGCAGCTTACTAGCGGGCATAGAGACCCAGTACTTC.

The rearrangement uses TRBV19 and TRBJ2-5; TRBD2 agrees at 12 bases. After removal of 11 bases from V and 10 bases from J, the junction contained 17 bases not matched to a gene. Germline CDR1 and CDR2: LNHDA and SQIVND (reference sequence). CDR3 length equals 15 residues. CDR3 sequence reads: CAADPGTSGPRGQYF. Here the CDR3 DNA reads TGTGCCGCCGACCCCGGGACTAGCGGGCCCAGGGGCCAGTACTTC.

In this sample, this clonotype turned up many times. The chain recombines TRBV12-5 with TRBJ2-1; a possible D gene is TRBD1 (8 bases). CDR3 size: 15 residues. Germline-derived CDR1 and CDR2 are LGHNT and FRNRAP. The germline V and J ends were trimmed by 7 bases and 4 bases, with 17 bases remaining between them. The CDR3 region is CASARQGRGYNEQFF. CDR3 DNA sequence: TGTGCTAGTGCCCGACAGGGGAGGGGGTACAATGAGCAGTTCTTC.